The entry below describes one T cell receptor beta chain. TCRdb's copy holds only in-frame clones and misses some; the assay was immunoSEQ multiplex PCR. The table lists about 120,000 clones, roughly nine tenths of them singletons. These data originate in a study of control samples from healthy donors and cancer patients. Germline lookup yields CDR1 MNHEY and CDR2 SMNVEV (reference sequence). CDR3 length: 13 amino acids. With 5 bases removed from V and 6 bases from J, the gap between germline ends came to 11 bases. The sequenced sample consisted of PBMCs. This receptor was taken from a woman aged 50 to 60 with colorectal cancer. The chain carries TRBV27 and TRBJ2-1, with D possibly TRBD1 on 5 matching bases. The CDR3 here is CASSPLGLNEQFF. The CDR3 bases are TGTGCCAGCAGTCCCCTGGGGCTCAATGAGCAGTTCTTC.